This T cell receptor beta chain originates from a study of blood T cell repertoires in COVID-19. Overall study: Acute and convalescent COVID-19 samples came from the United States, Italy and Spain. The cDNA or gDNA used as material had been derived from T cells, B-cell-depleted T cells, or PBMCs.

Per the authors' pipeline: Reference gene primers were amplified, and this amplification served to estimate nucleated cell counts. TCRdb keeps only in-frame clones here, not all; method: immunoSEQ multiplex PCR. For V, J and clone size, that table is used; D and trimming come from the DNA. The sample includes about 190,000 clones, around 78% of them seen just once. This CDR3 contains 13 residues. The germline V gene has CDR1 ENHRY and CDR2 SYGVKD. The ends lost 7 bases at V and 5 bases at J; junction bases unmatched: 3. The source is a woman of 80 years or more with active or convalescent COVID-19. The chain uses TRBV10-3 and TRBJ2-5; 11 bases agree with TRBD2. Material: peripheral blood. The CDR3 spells CAIKTSGEETQYF. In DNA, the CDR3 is TGTGCCATCAAGACTAGCGGGGAGGAGACCCAGTACTTC.